The 3 T cell receptor beta chains given below trace back to one sample, sequenced in a study of CD8 T cells in Susac syndrome. RNA amounts of roughly 0.45 to 1 ug underwent reverse transcription with random hexamers. TCRdb processed the immunoSEQ multiplex PCR reads anew with MiXCR; each CDR3 protein has one entry. Among some 190,000 distinct CDR3 sequences, approximately 96% were seen once, and the ten largest hold 0.093%. The specimen sequenced was CD4+ T cells from PBMCs. All receptors come from a human donor with multiple sclerosis.

The rearrangement links TRBV18 to TRBJ1-5; no clear D. Per the germline V gene, CDR1 is KGHSH and CDR2 is LQKENI. V was clipped by 3 bases and J by 8 bases, with 11 bases between them. There are 13 residues in the CDR3. The CDR3 DNA is TGTGCCAGCTCACCCATCAGTGGGGAGCCCCAGCATTTT. Protein: CASSPISGEPQHF.

The chain employs TRBV27 and TRBJ1-6; D unresolved. In germline, CDR1 is MNHEY, CDR2 SMNVEV (reference sequence). Trimming pared 0 bases from V and 7 bases from J, leaving 10 bases between. The CDR3 is 15 amino acids. CDR3 sequence reads: CASSLSRLGNSPLHF. The CDR3 nucleotides read TGTGCCAGCAGTTTATCGAGGCTCGGCAATTCACCCCTCCACTTT.

The chain employs TRBV29-1 and TRBJ2-1; no clear D gene. Between the trimmed V and J ends, which lost 3 bases and 7 bases, there was a span of 13 bases. This CDR3 region has 13 residues. Germline V gives CDR1 SQVTM, CDR2 ANQGSEA. DNA for the CDR3: TGCAGCGTTGACTGGCAGAAGACGAATGAGCAGTTCTTC. Its translation is CSVDWQKTNEQFF.